The 21 T cell receptor beta chains listed next were all sequenced from one sample in a study of cytomegalovirus exposure and HLA in healthy donors. Researchers ran the PCR with 60 Vbeta and 13 Jbeta primers. The table came from immunoSEQ multiplex PCR; TCRdb's copy has only in-frame clones and leaves some out. The sample contains some 150,000 clones, roughly 80% of which appear only once. Source material: PBMCs. Source of these receptors: a woman aged 40 to 50 in good health and CMV-seropositive.

This rearrangement joins TRBV18 to TRBJ2-2; no reliable D call. Germline CDR1 KGHSH, CDR2 LQKENI. The CDR3 runs to 17 residues. V lost 2 bases and J 6 bases, leaving 19 bases between the germline ends. The CDR3: CASSPTGPRKVAGELFF. The DNA for the CDR3 is TGTGCCAGCTCACCAACTGGGCCAAGGAAGGTTGCCGGGGAGCTGTTTTTT. Drawing the rest from reference TRBV18 and TRBJ2-2, the complete variable domain is NAGVMQNPRHLVRRRGQEARLRCSPMKGHSHVYWYRQLPEEGLKFMVYLQKENIIDESGMPKERFSAEFPKEGPSILRIQQVVRGDSAAYFCASSPTGPRKVAGELFFGEGSRLTVL.

V and J are TRBV11-2 and TRBJ1-1, with 7 bases matching TRBD1. Germline loops: CDR1 SGHAT, CDR2 FQNNGV. Trimming removed 0 bases from V and 0 bases from J; junction bases left unmatched: 1. The CDR3 loop spans 15 amino acids. CDR3 loop: CASSLDGQVNTEAFF. The CDR3 bases are TGTGCCAGCAGCTTAGACGGACAGGTGAACACTGAAGCTTTCTTT.

This chain uses TRBV30 with TRBJ1-5, with a weak D call TRBD1 (5 bases). Germline CDR1 is GTSNPN and CDR2 is SVGIG (reference sequence). The CDR3 spans 15 residues. Trimming left V 3 bases short and J 7 bases short, with 19 bases between. CDR3 region: CAWSGGRERGQPQHF. DNA for the CDR3: TGTGCCTGGAGCGGCGGACGGGAGAGGGGCCAGCCCCAGCATTTT.

In its sample, this clone was seen a few times. This chain uses TRBV11-2 with TRBJ1-6, with a tentative D call TRBD1 (5 bases). The V end lost 4 bases, the J end lost 10 bases, and 17 bases lay between the germline ends. This CDR3 contains 15 residues. Germline-derived CDR1 and CDR2 are SGHAT and FQNNGV. CDR3 DNA: TGTGCCAGCAGCTCCCTCGCAGGGAATACCTCACCCCTCCACTTT. Amino acids: CASSSLAGNTSPLHF.

This clone appeared once. The chain combines TRBV9 with TRBJ2-5; 13 bases are a match to TRBD2. Losses at the gene ends were 0 bases for V and 2 bases for J; bases not matched to a gene: 4. Per germline, CDR1 SGDLS and CDR2 YYNGEE. This CDR3 is 17 amino acids long. CDR3 bases: TGTGCCAGCAGCGTAGGGACTAGCGGGGGCACACAAGAGACCCAGTACTTC. Encoded protein: CASSVGTSGGTQETQYF.

The CDR3 loop reads CASSLELAGGPDTQYF. CDR3 DNA sequence: TGTGCCAGCAGCTTGGAACTAGCGGGGGGGCCAGATACGCAGTATTTT. V usage is TRBV5-5 and J usage is TRBJ2-3; TRBD2 aligns across 13 bases. The J segment lost 4 bases and the V segment lost 0 bases, leaving 2 bases of the junction unmatched. From germline, CDR1 is SGHKS and CDR2 YYEKEE (reference sequence). The CDR3 totals 16 residues.

This chain joins TRBV28 and TRBJ1-1; D call uncertain. Germline loops: CDR1 MDHEN, CDR2 SYDVKM. V lost 7 bases, J lost 5 bases, and 11 bases lay in between. There are 12 residues in the CDR3. CDR3: CASTGLFTEAFF. CDR3 in DNA: TGTGCCAGCACCGGGTTATTTACTGAAGCTTTCTTT.

The gene calls are TRBV5-4 and TRBJ2-1, with 7 bases that match TRBD1. The CDR3 spans 17 residues. Germline V lookup: CDR1 SGHNT, CDR2 YYREEE (reference sequence). Trimming cost V 2 bases and J 0 bases; bases outside gene matches: 8. Here the CDR3 DNA reads TGTGCCAGCAGCTTCAGAATGGACAGGAGCTCCTACAATGAGCAGTTCTTC. This sequence encodes CASSFRMDRSSYNEQFF.

This sequence joins TRBV5-1 and TRBJ1-1; no firm D call. Germline V lookup: CDR1 SGHRS, CDR2 YFSETQ. V dropped 1 base and J dropped 7 bases, with 11 bases sitting between them. This CDR3 has 13 amino acids. The CDR3 nucleotides read TGCGCCAGCAGCTTGAATTCGGGTGTTGAAGCTTTCTTT. It specifies CASSLNSGVEAFF.

This clone was recorded a few times. The chain carries TRBV5-6 and TRBJ2-7; 7 bases match TRBD2. Trimming cost V 4 bases and J 2 bases; bases outside gene matches: 6. Germline V gene lookup returns CDR1 SGHDT and CDR2 YYEEEE. The CDR3 loop spans 14 amino acids. CDR3 nucleotide sequence: TGTGCCAGCAGCCCCCTGGGGGGGGCCTACGAGCAGTACTTC. It encodes CASSPLGGAYEQYF.

The chain couples TRBV4-1 to TRBJ2-7, with D maybe TRBD1 (6 bases). The CDR3 spans 16 residues. In germline, CDR1 is MGHRA, CDR2 YSYEKL. With 2 bases removed from V and 3 bases from J, the gap between germline ends came to 17 bases. The CDR3 loop reads CASSQSQETGGYEQYF. The DNA for the CDR3 is TGCGCCAGCAGCCAAAGCCAGGAGACAGGTGGCTACGAGCAGTACTTC.

CDR3 sequence (DNA): TGCAGTGCCCACGGTCTTGAAGCTTTCTTT. Translated, it gives CSAHGLEAFF. The chain uses TRBV20-1 and TRBJ1-1; D remains unclear. Germline V lookup: CDR1 DFQATT, CDR2 SNEGSKA (reference sequence). The length of the CDR3 is 10 residues. V lost 6 bases and J lost 7, with 9 bases in between.

V usage is TRBV6-5 and J usage is TRBJ1-3, with unresolved D. In germline, CDR1 is MNHEY, CDR2 SVGAGI. CDR3 length: 16 amino acids. V was shortened by 0 bases and J by 0 bases, with 9 bases between the two germline ends. The CDR3 DNA reads TGTGCCAGCAGTTACTCGTCTAGGCCCTCTGGAAACACCATATATTTT. Its protein product is CASSYSSRPSGNTIYF.

The chain has TRBV5-4 and TRBJ1-2; D might be TRBD1 (6 bases). The V end was cut by 3 bases, the J end by 7 bases, with 19 bases between. Germline CDR1 is SGHNT and CDR2 is YYREEE (reference sequence). The CDR3 runs to 15 residues. The CDR3 nucleotides read TGTGCCAGCAGCTCAGGGGACCTACGGCTGGGTGGCTACACCTTC. Translated, it gives CASSSGDLRLGGYTF. Full variable domain (remainder filled in from reference TRBV5-4 and TRBJ1-2): ETGVTQSPTHLIKTRGQQVTLRCSSQSGHNTVSWYQQALGQGPQFIFQYYREEENGRGNFPPRFSGLQFPNYSSELNVNALELDDSALYLCASSSGDLRLGGYTFGSGTRLTVV.

This chain connects TRBV2 to TRBJ2-5; 9 bases fit TRBD1. Gene TRBJ2-7 matches the end of the DNA better, so the J call may be wrong. There are 13 residues in the CDR3. Germline V CDR1 and CDR2: SNHLY, FYNNEI. The CDR3 coding sequence is TGTGCCAGCACTGGACAGGGGAACTACGAGCAGTACTTC. Protein sequence: CASTGQGNYEQYF.

This clone has more than one count but fewer than ten. The CDR3 here is CASSSGLAANIQYF. As DNA, the CDR3 is TGTGCCAGCAGTTCGGGACTAGCAGCAAACATTCAGTACTTC. V and J are TRBV6-5 and TRBJ2-4; 9 bases are shared with TRBD2. Losses at the gene ends were 4 bases for V and 6 bases for J; bases not matched to a gene: 4. Per germline, CDR1 MNHEY and CDR2 SVGAGI. The CDR3 is made up of 14 amino acids.

The CDR3 loop is CASRAGQWGNEKLFF. The CDR3 DNA reads TGCGCCAGCAGGGCTGGACAGTGGGGTAATGAAAAACTGTTTTTT. The V and J genes are TRBV5-1 and TRBJ1-4, with D tentatively TRBD1 (6 bases). CDR3 length: 15 residues. The germline V gene encodes CDR1 SGHRS and CDR2 YFSETQ. The V and J ends lost 5 bases and 4 bases respectively, with 15 bases between them.

The J gene is TRBJ2-1, the V gene TRBV28; 9 nucleotides agree with TRBD2. The CDR3 contains 15 residues. The junction had 9 bases not matched to a gene; V was cut back by 5 bases and J by 7 bases. CDR1 is MDHEN, CDR2 SYDVKM, per germline. The CDR3 protein is CASSRGGGGGNEQFF. CDR3 sequence (DNA): TGTGCCAGCAGTAGGGGCGGGGGGGGCGGGAATGAGCAGTTCTTC. Using reference TRBV28 and TRBJ2-1 for the parts outside the CDR3, the full variable domain is DVKVTQSSRYLVKRTGEKVFLECVQDMDHENMFWYRQDPGLGLRLIYFSYDVKMKEKGDIPEGYSVSREKKERFSLILESASTNQTSMYLCASSRGGGGGNEQFFGPGTRLTVL.

There are a few counts of this clone. The CDR3 DNA is TGTGCCAGCCACGACCCGGTCAGGGGTTGGACTGAAGCTTTCTTT. Its translation is CASHDPVRGWTEAFF. This chain connects TRBV14 to TRBJ1-1, with D possibly matching TRBD1 (6 bases). V was clipped by 8 bases and J by 5 bases, with 21 bases between them. The CDR3 covers 15 residues. Germline values: CDR1 SGHDN, CDR2 FVKESK.

This clone was detected only a few times. CDR3 residues: CASSIGLAAGELFF. The CDR3, as DNA: TGTGCCAGTAGTATAGGGCTAGCAGCCGGGGAGCTGTTTTTT. The chain couples TRBV19 to TRBJ2-2, with D possibly TRBD2 on 5 matching bases. V dropped 1 base and J dropped 6 bases, with 9 bases sitting between them. This CDR3 has 14 amino acids. Germline V gene data show CDR1 as LNHDA and CDR2 as SQIVND (reference sequence).

CDR3 residues: CASGGGPTTYEQYF. The CDR3 nucleotides read TGTGCCAGCGGGGGGGGGCCAACAACCTACGAGCAGTACTTC. The rearrangement links TRBV28 to TRBJ2-7, with D perhaps TRBD2 (7 bases). The CDR3 has 14 amino acids. Germline values: CDR1 MDHEN, CDR2 SYDVKM. The V end lost 8 bases, the J end lost 2 bases, and 16 bases lay between the germline ends.